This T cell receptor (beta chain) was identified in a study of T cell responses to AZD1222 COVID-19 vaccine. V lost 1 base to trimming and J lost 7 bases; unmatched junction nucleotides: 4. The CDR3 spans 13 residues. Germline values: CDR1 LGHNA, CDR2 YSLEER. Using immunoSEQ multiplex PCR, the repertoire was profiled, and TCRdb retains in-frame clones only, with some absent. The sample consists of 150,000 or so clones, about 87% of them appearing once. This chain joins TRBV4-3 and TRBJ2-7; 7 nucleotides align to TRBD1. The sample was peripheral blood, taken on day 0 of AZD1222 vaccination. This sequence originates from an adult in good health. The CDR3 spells CASSQVRGWEQYF. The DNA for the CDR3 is TGCGCCAGCAGCCAAGTCAGGGGGTGGGAGCAGTACTTC.